This T cell receptor (beta chain) was profiled in a study of T-cell reconstitution after alpha-beta-depleted transplantation in children. CDR1 SGHRS and CDR2 YFSETQ come from the germline V gene. The V end was cut by 4 bases, the J end by 3 bases, with 16 bases between. CDR3 size: 15 residues. Many counts were recorded for this clonotype. The TCRbeta library was prepared with unique molecular identifiers. Each CDR3 protein gets one entry after TCRdb re-called the PCR reads with MiXCR. The table has 150,000 to 250,000 distinct CDR3 sequences, about 14% seen once; the top ten hold about 13%. The genes are TRBV5-1 and TRBJ1-1, with D uncertain. This sample comprised PBMCs from the stem cell graft donor, obtained from the stem cell graft. The sequence was obtained from a human donor who donated a stem cell graft to a child with acute lymphoblastic leukemia. The CDR3 region is CASSPFETADTEAFF. In DNA, the CDR3 is TGCGCCAGCAGCCCGTTTGAGACCGCGGACACTGAAGCTTTCTTT.